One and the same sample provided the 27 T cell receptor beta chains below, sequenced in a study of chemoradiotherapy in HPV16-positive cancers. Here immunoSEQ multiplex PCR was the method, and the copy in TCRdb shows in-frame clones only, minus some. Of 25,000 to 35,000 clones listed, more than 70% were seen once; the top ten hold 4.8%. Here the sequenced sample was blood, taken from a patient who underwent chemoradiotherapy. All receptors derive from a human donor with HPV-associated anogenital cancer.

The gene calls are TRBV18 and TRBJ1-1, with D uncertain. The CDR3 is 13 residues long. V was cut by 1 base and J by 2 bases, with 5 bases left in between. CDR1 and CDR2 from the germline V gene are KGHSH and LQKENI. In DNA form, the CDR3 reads TGTGCCAGCTCACCACAATATAACACTGAAGCTTTCTTT. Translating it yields CASSPQYNTEAFF.

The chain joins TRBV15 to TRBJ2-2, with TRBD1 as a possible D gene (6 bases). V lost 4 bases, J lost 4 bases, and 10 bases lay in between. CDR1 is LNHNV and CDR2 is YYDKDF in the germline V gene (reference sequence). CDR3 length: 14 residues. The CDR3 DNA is TGTGCCACCAGCACCGGACAGTCCACCGGGGAGCTGTTTTTT. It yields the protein CATSTGQSTGELFF. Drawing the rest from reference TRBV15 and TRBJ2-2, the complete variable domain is DAMVIQNPRYQVTQFGKPVTLSCSQTLNHNVMYWYQQKSSQAPKLLFHYYDKDFNNEADTPDNFQSRRPNTSFCFLDIRSPGLGDTAMYLCATSTGQSTGELFFGEGSRLTVL.

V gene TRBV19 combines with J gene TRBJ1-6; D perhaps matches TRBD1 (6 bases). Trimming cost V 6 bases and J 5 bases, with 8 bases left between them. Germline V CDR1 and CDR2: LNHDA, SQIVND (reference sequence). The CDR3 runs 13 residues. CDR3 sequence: CASSRTDNSPLHF. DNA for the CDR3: TGTGCCAGTAGCAGGACAGATAATTCACCCCTCCACTTT.

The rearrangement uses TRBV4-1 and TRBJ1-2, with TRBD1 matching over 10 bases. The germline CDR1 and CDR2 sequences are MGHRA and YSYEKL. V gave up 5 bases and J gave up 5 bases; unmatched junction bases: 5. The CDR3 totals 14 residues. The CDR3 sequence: CASSEPGQGYGYTF. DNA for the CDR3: TGCGCCAGCAGCGAGCCGGGACAGGGGTATGGCTACACCTTC.

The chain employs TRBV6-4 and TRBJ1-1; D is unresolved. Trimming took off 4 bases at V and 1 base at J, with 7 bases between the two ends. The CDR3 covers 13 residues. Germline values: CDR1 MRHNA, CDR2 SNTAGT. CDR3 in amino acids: CASSVAGNTEAFF. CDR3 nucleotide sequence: TGTGCCAGCAGTGTGGCAGGGAACACTGAAGCTTTCTTT.

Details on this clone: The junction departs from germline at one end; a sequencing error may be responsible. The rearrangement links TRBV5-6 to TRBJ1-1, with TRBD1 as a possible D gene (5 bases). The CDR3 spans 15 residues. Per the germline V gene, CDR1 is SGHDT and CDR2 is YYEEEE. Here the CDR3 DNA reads TGTGCCAGCGGCTTCAATTTTGAGCGGGGCGCTGAAGCTTTCTTT. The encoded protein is CASGFNFERGAEAFF.

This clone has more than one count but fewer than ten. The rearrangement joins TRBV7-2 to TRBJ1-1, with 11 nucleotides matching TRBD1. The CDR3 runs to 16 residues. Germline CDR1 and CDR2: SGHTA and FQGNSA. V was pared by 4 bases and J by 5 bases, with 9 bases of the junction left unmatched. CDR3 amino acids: CASSWDRGSMGTEAFF. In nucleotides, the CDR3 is TGTGCCAGCAGCTGGGACAGGGGGAGTATGGGGACTGAAGCTTTCTTT.

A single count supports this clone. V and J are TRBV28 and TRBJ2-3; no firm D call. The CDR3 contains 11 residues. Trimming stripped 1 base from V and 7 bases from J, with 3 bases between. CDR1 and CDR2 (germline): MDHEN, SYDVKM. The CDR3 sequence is CASSLSYTQYF. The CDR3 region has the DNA TGTGCCAGCAGTTTATCCTATACGCAGTATTTT.

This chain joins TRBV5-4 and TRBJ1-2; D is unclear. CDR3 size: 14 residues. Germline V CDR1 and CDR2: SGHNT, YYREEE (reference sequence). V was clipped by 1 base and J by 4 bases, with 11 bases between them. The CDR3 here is CASSLSSQSYGYTF. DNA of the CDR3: TGTGCCAGCAGCTTGTCCAGTCAGAGCTATGGCTACACCTTC.

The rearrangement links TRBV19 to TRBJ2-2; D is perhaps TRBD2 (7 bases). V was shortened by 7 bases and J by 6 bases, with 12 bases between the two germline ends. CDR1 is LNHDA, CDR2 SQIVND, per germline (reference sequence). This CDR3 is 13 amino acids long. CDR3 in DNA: TGTGCCAGTAAAGGGGGGGATGCCGGGGAGCTGTTTTTT. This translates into CASKGGDAGELFF.

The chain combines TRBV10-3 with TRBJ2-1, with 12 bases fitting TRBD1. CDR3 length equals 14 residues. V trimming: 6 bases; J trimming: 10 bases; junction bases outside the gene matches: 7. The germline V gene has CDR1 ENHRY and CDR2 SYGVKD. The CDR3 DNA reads TGTGCCATCAGACCGGGACAGGGGGCATGGGAGCAGTTCTTC. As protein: CAIRPGQGAWEQFF.

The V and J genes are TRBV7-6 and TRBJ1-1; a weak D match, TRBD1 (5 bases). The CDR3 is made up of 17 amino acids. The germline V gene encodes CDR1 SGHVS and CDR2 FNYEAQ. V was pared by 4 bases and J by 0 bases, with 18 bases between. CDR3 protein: CASSYTGGADMNTEAFF. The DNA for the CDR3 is TGTGCCAGCAGCTATACCGGGGGTGCAGACATGAACACTGAAGCTTTCTTT.

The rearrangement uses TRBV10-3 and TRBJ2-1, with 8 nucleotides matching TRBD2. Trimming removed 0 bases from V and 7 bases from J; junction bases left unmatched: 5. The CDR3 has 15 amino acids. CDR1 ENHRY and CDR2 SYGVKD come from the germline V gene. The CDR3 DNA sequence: TGTGCCATCAGTGAGTCGAGCATAGCGGGGAATGAGCAGTTCTTC. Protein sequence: CAISESSIAGNEQFF.

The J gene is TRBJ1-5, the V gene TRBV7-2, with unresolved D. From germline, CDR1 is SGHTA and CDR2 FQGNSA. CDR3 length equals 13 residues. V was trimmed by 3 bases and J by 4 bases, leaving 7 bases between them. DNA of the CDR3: TGTGCCAGCAGCTTCGATGGGAATCAGCCCCAGCATTTT. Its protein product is CASSFDGNQPQHF. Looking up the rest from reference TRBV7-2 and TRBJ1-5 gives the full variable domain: GAGVSQSPSNKVTEKGKDVELRCDPISGHTALYWYRQSLGQGLEFLIYFQGNSAPDKSGLPSDRFSAERTGGSVSTLTIQRTQQEDSAVYLCASSFDGNQPQHFGDGTRLSIL.

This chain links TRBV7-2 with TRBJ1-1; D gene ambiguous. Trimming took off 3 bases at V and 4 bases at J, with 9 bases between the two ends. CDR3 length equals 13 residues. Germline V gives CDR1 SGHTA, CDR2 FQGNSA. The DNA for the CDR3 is TGTGCCAGCAGCTTTTTAGGCGGCACTGAAGCTTTCTTT. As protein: CASSFLGGTEAFF.

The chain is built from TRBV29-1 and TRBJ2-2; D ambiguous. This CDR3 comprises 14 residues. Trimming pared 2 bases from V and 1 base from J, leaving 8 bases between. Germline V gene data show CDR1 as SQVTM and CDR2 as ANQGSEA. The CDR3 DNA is TGCAGCGTTGAAAAGGGATTGAACACCGGGGAGCTGTTTTTT. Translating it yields CSVEKGLNTGELFF.

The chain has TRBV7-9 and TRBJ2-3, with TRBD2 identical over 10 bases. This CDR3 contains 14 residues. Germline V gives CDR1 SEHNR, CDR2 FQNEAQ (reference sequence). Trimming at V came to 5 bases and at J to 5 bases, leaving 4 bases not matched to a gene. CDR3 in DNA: TGTGCCAGCAGCCCAGCGGGAGGGAGAGATACGCAGTATTTT. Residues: CASSPAGGRDTQYF.

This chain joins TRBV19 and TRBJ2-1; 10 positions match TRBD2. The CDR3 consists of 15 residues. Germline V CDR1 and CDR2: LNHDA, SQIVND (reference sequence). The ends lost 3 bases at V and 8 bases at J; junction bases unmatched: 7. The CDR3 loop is CASSMVLAGVHEQFF. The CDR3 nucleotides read TGTGCCAGTAGTATGGTCCTAGCGGGAGTGCATGAGCAGTTCTTC.

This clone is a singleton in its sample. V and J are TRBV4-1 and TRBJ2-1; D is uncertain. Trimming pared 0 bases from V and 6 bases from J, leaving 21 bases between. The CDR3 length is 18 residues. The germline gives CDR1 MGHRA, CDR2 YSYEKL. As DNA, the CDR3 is TGCGCCAGCAGCCAAGAGAAGTTTGTGGGCGCCAGCTTCAATGAGCAGTTCTTC. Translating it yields CASSQEKFVGASFNEQFF.

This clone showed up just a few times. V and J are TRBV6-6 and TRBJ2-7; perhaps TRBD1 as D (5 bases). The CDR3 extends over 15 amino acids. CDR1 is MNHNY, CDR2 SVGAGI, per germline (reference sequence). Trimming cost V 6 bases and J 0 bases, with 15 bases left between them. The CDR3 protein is CASSRQIPNSYEQYF. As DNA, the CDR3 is TGTGCCAGCAGCCGACAGATACCCAACTCCTACGAGCAGTACTTC.

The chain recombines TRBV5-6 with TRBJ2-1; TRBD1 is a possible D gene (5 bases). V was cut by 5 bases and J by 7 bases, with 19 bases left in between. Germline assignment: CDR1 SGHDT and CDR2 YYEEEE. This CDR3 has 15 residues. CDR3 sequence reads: CASRRRQLPQNEQFF. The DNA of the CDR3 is TGTGCCAGCAGGAGAAGACAGCTTCCTCAGAATGAGCAGTTCTTC.

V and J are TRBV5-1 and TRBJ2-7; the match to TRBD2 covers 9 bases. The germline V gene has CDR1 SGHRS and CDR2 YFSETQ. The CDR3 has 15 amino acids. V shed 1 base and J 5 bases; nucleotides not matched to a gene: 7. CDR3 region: CASSLWSREGHEQYF. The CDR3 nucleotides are TGCGCCAGCAGCTTGTGGTCGCGGGAGGGTCACGAGCAGTACTTC.

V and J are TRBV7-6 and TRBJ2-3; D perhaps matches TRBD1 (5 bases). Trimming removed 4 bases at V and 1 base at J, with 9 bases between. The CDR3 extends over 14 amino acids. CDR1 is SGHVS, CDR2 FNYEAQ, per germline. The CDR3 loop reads CASSSPRGTDTQYF. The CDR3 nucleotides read TGTGCCAGCAGCTCTCCCAGGGGCACAGATACGCAGTATTTT.

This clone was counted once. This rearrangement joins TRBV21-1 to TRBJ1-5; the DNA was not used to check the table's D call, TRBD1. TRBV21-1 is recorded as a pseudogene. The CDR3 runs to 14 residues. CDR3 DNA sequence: TGTGCCAGCAGCAAGAGACAGAACAATCAGCCCCAGCATTTT. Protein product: CASSKRQNNQPQHF.

For the CDR3, the DNA is TGTGCCAGCAGTGAAGCGGGGGGTAGAGGCAATCAGCCCCAGCATTTT. It is translated as CASSEAGGRGNQPQHF. This chain links TRBV6-1 with TRBJ1-5, with D possibly matching TRBD1 (5 bases). The CDR3 totals 16 residues. V lost 0 bases to trimming and J lost 2 bases, with 11 bases between them. Germline CDR1 is MNHNS and CDR2 is SASEGT.

The CDR3 spells CASSQDYWGAEAFF. CDR3 sequence (DNA): TGCGCCAGCAGCCAGGACTACTGGGGGGCTGAAGCTTTCTTT. The rearrangement links TRBV4-1 to TRBJ1-1; maybe TRBD1 (5 bases). The CDR3 covers 14 residues. Germline V gene lookup returns CDR1 MGHRA and CDR2 YSYEKL. Trimming cost V 3 bases and J 6 bases, with 14 bases left between them.

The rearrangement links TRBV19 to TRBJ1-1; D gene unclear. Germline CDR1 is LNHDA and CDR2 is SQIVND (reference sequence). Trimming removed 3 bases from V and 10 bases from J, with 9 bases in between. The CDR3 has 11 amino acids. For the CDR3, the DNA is TGTGCCAGTAGTATTGACCTGAGAGCTTTCTTT. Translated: CASSIDLRAFF.